The TCR beta chain described here comes from a study of control samples from healthy donors and cancer patients. The CDR3 length is 13 residues. Trimming stripped 0 bases from V and 4 bases from J, with 4 bases between. Only in-frame clones appear in the TCRdb table, and some are missing; sequencing was by immunoSEQ multiplex PCR. The table has some 150,000 clones, around 94% seen once; the top ten hold 12% to 15%. This chain connects TRBV12-3 or TRBV12-4 to TRBJ1-5; D gene uncertain. The sequence was collected from a man in his sixties with colorectal cancer. The specimen was PBMCs. The chain's CDR3 is CASSLARNQPQHF. For the CDR3, the DNA is TGTGCCAGCAGTTTAGCGCGGAATCAGCCCCAGCATTTT.